This T cell receptor (beta chain) derives from a study of T cell repertoires in cytomegalovirus infection. In the study overall: Recently identified HLA-C-restricted CMV epitopes were used, and well-studied HLA-B-restricted CMV epitopes were used as well. From public TCR beta signatures came an indication of both CMV infection and matching HLA type.

Study-level findings and limits: Across the ex vivo response, the dominant clonotypes were HLA-C-restricted CMV-specific TCR beta clonotypes. Totalled public TCR beta family frequency picked out people who carried CMV plus the relevant HLA.

On this clonotype: Antigen: not known.

TCRdb recomputed calls from the reads with MiXCR, one row per CDR3 protein. The sample has a few hundred thousand distinct CDR3 sequences, approximately 25% seen once; the top ten hold about an eighth. Germline-derived CDR1 and CDR2 are LGHDT and YNNKEL (reference sequence). The CDR3 covers 15 residues. The V gene lost 4 bases and the J gene lost 6 bases, with 16 bases spanning the gap. This TCR was sampled from a human donor in good health (CMV status not recorded). Some clones in this sample may be carry-over from other donors' samples. The source was cultured PBMCs, collected from culture after CMV antigen stimulation. The chain joins TRBV3-1 to TRBJ2-1; no clear D. The CDR3 DNA reads TGTGCCAGCAGCCGAGATTCCTTACCTGGCAATGAGCAGTTCTTC. It translates to CASSRDSLPGNEQFF.